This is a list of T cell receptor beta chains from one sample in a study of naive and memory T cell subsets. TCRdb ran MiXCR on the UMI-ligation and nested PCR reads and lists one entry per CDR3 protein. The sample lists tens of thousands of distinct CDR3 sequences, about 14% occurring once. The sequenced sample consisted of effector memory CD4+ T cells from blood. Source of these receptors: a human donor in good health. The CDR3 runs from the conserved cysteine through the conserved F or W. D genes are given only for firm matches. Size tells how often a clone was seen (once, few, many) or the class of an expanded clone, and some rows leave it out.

CDR3nt: TGTGCCAGCAGGGAGGGGGGACTCGGAGATACGCAGTATTTT
CDR3aa: CASREGGLGDTQYF
d_gene: .
j_gene: TRBJ2-3
v_gene: TRBV25-1
abundance: many

CDR3nt: TGCAGTGCTACGCCCCTAGCGGGAGGGGGGTACAATGAGCAGTTCTTC
CDR3aa: CSATPLAGGGYNEQFF
d_gene: TRBD2
j_gene: TRBJ2-1
v_gene: TRBV20-1
abundance: .

CDR3nt: TGCAGTGCTAGCACTAGCGGGGGCGGGACCCAGTACTTC
CDR3aa: CSASTSGGGTQYF
d_gene: TRBD2
j_gene: TRBJ2-5
v_gene: TRBV20-1
abundance: .

CDR3nt: TGTGCCAGCAGTTCGGCAGGGCGATATCAGCCCCAGCATTTT
CDR3aa: CASSSAGRYQPQHF
d_gene: .
j_gene: TRBJ1-5
v_gene: TRBV28
abundance: many

CDR3nt: TGTGCCAGACGGGACAGAGACTACGAGCAGTACTTC
CDR3aa: CARRDRDYEQYF
d_gene: TRBD1
j_gene: TRBJ2-7
v_gene: TRBV19
abundance: .

CDR3nt: TGTGCCAGCAGCTTCTCGGGACTACGCACAGATACGCAGTATTTT
CDR3aa: CASSFSGLRTDTQYF
d_gene: TRBD2
j_gene: TRBJ2-3
v_gene: TRBV11-2
abundance: few

CDR3nt: TGTGCCAGCACCATCAGGACGGAAGAGACCCAGTACTTC
CDR3aa: CASTIRTEETQYF
d_gene: .
j_gene: TRBJ2-5
v_gene: TRBV28
abundance: many

CDR3nt: TGTGCCAGCATGGGACTAGCGAACACAGATACGCAGTATTTT
CDR3aa: CASMGLANTDTQYF
d_gene: TRBD2
j_gene: TRBJ2-3
v_gene: TRBV6-2/TRBV6-3
abundance: .

CDR3nt: TGTGCCACCAGTCGGGACAGACACACCGGGGAGCTGTTTTTT
CDR3aa: CATSRDRHTGELFF
d_gene: TRBD1
j_gene: TRBJ2-2
v_gene: TRBV15
abundance: many

CDR3nt: TGTGCCAGCAGCGTAGAAGCGTTACACAATGAGCAGTTCTTC
CDR3aa: CASSVEALHNEQFF
d_gene: .
j_gene: TRBJ2-1
v_gene: TRBV9
abundance: .

CDR3nt: TGTGCCAGCTCACCGGGGAACGGGCAAGAGACCCAGTACTTC
CDR3aa: CASSPGNGQETQYF
d_gene: .
j_gene: TRBJ2-5
v_gene: TRBV18
abundance: .

CDR3nt: TGTGCCAGCAGCACGAACTACGAGCAGTACTTC
CDR3aa: CASSTNYEQYF
d_gene: .
j_gene: TRBJ2-7
v_gene: TRBV7-2
abundance: few

CDR3nt: TGCGCCAGCAGCCTAAGGATCTATAGCGGGTACAATGAGCAGTTCTTC
CDR3aa: CASSLRIYSGYNEQFF
d_gene: TRBD2
j_gene: TRBJ2-1
v_gene: TRBV5-1
abundance: many

CDR3nt: TGTGCCAGCAGTTCAGACAGACCCTACGAGCAGTACTTC
CDR3aa: CASSSDRPYEQYF
d_gene: .
j_gene: TRBJ2-7
v_gene: TRBV5-4
abundance: many

CDR3nt: TGCGCCAGCAGCTCTGGAGGGACAGGGTCTTTGGAGCAGTACTTC
CDR3aa: CASSSGGTGSLEQYF
d_gene: TRBD1
j_gene: TRBJ2-7
v_gene: TRBV5-1
abundance: few

CDR3nt: TGTGCCAGCAGCACCCTAGTACAGGGAACTCCCTACGAGCAGTACTTC
CDR3aa: CASSTLVQGTPYEQYF
d_gene: .
j_gene: TRBJ2-7
v_gene: TRBV6-6
abundance: .

CDR3nt: TGTGCCAGCACCAGAGCGGGACAGGGAATAAACGAGCAGTACTTC
CDR3aa: CASTRAGQGINEQYF
d_gene: TRBD1
j_gene: TRBJ2-7
v_gene: TRBV11-2
abundance: few

CDR3nt: TGCAGTGCTAGATCCCACAATAGCGGGAGGGTTATCAATGAGCAGTTCTTC
CDR3aa: CSARSHNSGRVINEQFF
d_gene: TRBD2
j_gene: TRBJ2-1
v_gene: TRBV20-1
abundance: .

CDR3nt: TGTGCCATCACAAAGCCCGCTAGCGGCACAGATACGCAGTATTTT
CDR3aa: CAITKPASGTDTQYF
d_gene: .
j_gene: TRBJ2-3
v_gene: TRBV28
abundance: .

CDR3nt: TGTGCCAGCAGCCCCGAAGGACTAGCGGGAGTCAATGAGCAGTTCTTC
CDR3aa: CASSPEGLAGVNEQFF
d_gene: TRBD2
j_gene: TRBJ2-1
v_gene: TRBV7-8
abundance: many